Below are 18 T cell receptor beta chains sequenced from a single sample in a study of cytomegalovirus exposure and HLA in healthy donors. With 60 Vbeta and 13 Jbeta primers, the PCR was carried out. The repertoire was sequenced with immunoSEQ multiplex PCR; TCRdb's copy has only in-frame clones and lacks some. The sample contains 200,000 to 250,000 clones, approximately 70% of which appear only once. Sequencing was performed on PBMCs. These TCRs come from a woman in her twenties or thirties in good health and CMV-seronegative.

The chain has TRBV7-8 and TRBJ1-1; 8 bases are a match to TRBD1. CDR1 and CDR2 (germline): SGHVS, FQNEAQ. CDR3 length equals 17 residues. Trimming at V came to 2 bases and at J to 3 bases, leaving 11 bases not matched to a gene. The DNA for the CDR3 is TGTGCCAGCAGCTTATACGGACAGGGCTCTTGGGACACTGAAGCTTTCTTT. It specifies CASSLYGQGSWDTEAFF.

The chain couples TRBV10-3 to TRBJ1-1; 7 bases fit TRBD1. This CDR3 contains 15 residues. Germline V gene lookup returns CDR1 ENHRY and CDR2 SYGVKD. Germline trimming cut 7 bases from V and 1 base from J; bases unmatched to any gene: 9. The CDR3 DNA reads TGTGCCATCATGACCGGGACAGAGAAGAACACTGAAGCTTTCTTT. Its protein product is CAIMTGTEKNTEAFF.

This clone was seen once. CDR3 loop: CASSLGGHQPQHF. In nucleotides, the CDR3 is TGCGCCAGCAGCTTGGGGGGGCATCAGCCCCAGCATTTT. V and J are TRBV5-1 and TRBJ1-5, with D tentatively TRBD1 (6 bases). Per germline, CDR1 SGHRS and CDR2 YFSETQ. The CDR3 loop spans 13 amino acids. With 0 bases removed from V and 5 bases from J, the gap between germline ends came to 6 bases.

On this clone itself: At one of its ends the junction is not consistent with the germline gene, which may arise from a read error. The chain has TRBV7-9 and TRBJ2-5; D is uncertain. The CDR3 has 12 residues. Germline lookup yields CDR1 SEHNR and CDR2 FQNEAQ (reference sequence). The CDR3 DNA is TGTTCCAGCAGCTCACCTAAAGAGACCCAGTACTTC. Amino acid sequence: CSSSSPKETQYF.

The chain combines TRBV19 with TRBJ1-5; D is possibly TRBD1 (6 bases). CDR3 length equals 13 residues. The germline V gene encodes CDR1 LNHDA and CDR2 SQIVND (reference sequence). V was pared by 4 bases and J by 6 bases, with 10 bases between. CDR3 coding DNA: TGTGCCAGTAGTACACAGGGAACTCAGCCCCAGCATTTT. It is translated as CASSTQGTQPQHF.

DNA for the CDR3: TGTGCCAGCAGCTCTGAGTCCGCTGAAGCTTTCTTT. Protein sequence: CASSSESAEAFF. The chain employs TRBV7-6 and TRBJ1-1; D ambiguous. Germline assignment: CDR1 SGHVS and CDR2 FNYEAQ. This CDR3 has 12 residues. Trimming removed 4 bases from V and 6 bases from J, with 9 bases in between.

This sequence joins TRBV6-1 and TRBJ1-1, with unresolved D. Per germline, CDR1 MNHNS and CDR2 SASEGT. Trimming took off 3 bases at V and 6 bases at J, with 14 bases between the two ends. This CDR3 has 14 amino acids. The CDR3 sequence is CASSDGRPHSEAFF. Here the CDR3 DNA reads TGTGCCAGCAGTGATGGGAGGCCCCACTCTGAAGCTTTCTTT.

V gene TRBV5-1 combines with J gene TRBJ1-4; TRBD1 agrees at 7 bases. Germline V lookup: CDR1 SGHRS, CDR2 YFSETQ. There are 14 residues in the CDR3. V was pared by 2 bases and J by 6 bases, with 4 bases of the junction left unmatched. CDR3 sequence reads: CASSLRQGDEKLFF. CDR3 nucleotides: TGCGCCAGCAGCTTAAGACAGGGAGATGAAAAACTGTTTTTT.

The chain recombines TRBV6-1 with TRBJ2-7; TRBD1 matches 7 bases. Unmatched junction bases numbered 8, after V lost 6 bases and J lost 0 bases. CDR1 is MNHNS and CDR2 is SASEGT in the germline V gene. The CDR3 contains 15 residues. CDR3 nucleotides: TGTGCCAGCAGGACCAGGACAGGTTACTCCTACGAGCAGTACTTC. Protein: CASRTRTGYSYEQYF.

J is TRBJ1-4 and V is TRBV2; D uncertain. V lost 3 bases and J lost 8, with 13 bases in between. Germline assignment: CDR1 SNHLY and CDR2 FYNNEI. The CDR3 spans 14 residues. This chain's CDR3 is CASSDGSLGEKLFF. Written as DNA, the CDR3 is TGTGCCAGCAGTGACGGGTCGTTAGGCGAAAAACTGTTTTTT.

The chain has TRBV5-1 and TRBJ2-1; the D is unclear. Per the germline V gene, CDR1 is SGHRS and CDR2 is YFSETQ. CDR3 length equals 13 residues. The V and J ends lost 1 base and 8 bases respectively, with 10 bases between them. CDR3 sequence: CASSLRSTDEQFF. The DNA for the CDR3 is TGCGCCAGCAGCTTGAGGAGCACGGATGAGCAGTTCTTC.

The chain has TRBV6-5 and TRBJ2-7; D remains unclear. The germline gives CDR1 MNHEY, CDR2 SVGAGI. V lost 1 base, J lost 2 bases, and 9 bases lay in between. The CDR3 covers 14 residues. Written as DNA, the CDR3 is TGTGCCAGCAGTTACTTTCCGGAGACCTACGAGCAGTACTTC. This gives the protein CASSYFPETYEQYF.

The V gene is TRBV6-5, the J gene TRBJ2-1; 7 nucleotides line up with TRBD2. This CDR3 comprises 15 residues. Germline CDR1 reads MNHEY; CDR2 reads SVGAGI. V shed 5 bases and J 0 bases; nucleotides not matched to a gene: 4. CDR3: CASSRTGGSYNEQFF. CDR3 DNA sequence: TGTGCCAGCAGTCGTACGGGGGGCTCCTACAATGAGCAGTTCTTC.

The chain uses TRBV7-9 and TRBJ1-1; the D gene is possibly TRBD1 (6 bases). The germline CDR1 and CDR2 sequences are SEHNR and FQNEAQ (reference sequence). The CDR3 covers 13 residues. V lost 5 bases, J lost 5 bases, and 12 bases lay in between. The CDR3 region is CASSVGGQTEAFF. DNA of the CDR3: TGTGCCAGCAGCGTAGGGGGGCAAACTGAAGCTTTCTTT.

The genes are TRBV5-1 and TRBJ2-2; TRBD2 might be the D (6 bases). This CDR3 comprises 15 residues. The V end lost 4 bases, the J end lost 0 bases, and 10 bases lay between the germline ends. Germline V CDR1 and CDR2: SGHRS, YFSETQ. The CDR3 is CASSISGTNTGELFF. The CDR3 region has the DNA TGCGCCAGCAGCATTAGCGGTACGAACACCGGGGAGCTGTTTTTT.

The V gene is TRBV28, the J gene TRBJ1-5; the D gene is possibly TRBD1 (6 bases). CDR3 length equals 14 residues. V was pared by 4 bases and J by 1 base, with 8 bases between. Germline CDR1 and CDR2: MDHEN and SYDVKM. Here the CDR3 reads CASSSDRSNQPQHF. CDR3 in DNA: TGTGCCAGCAGTTCGGACAGAAGCAATCAGCCCCAGCATTTT. Filled out from reference TRBV28 and TRBJ1-5, the complete variable domain reads DVKVTQSSRYLVKRTGEKVFLECVQDMDHENMFWYRQDPGLGLRLIYFSYDVKMKEKGDIPEGYSVSREKKERFSLILESASTNQTSMYLCASSSDRSNQPQHFGDGTRLSIL.

This clone was seen only a few times. The chain links TRBV5-5 to TRBJ1-1; 11 bases line up with TRBD1. CDR1 is SGHKS and CDR2 is YYEKEE in the germline V gene (reference sequence). The CDR3 has 16 residues. The junction had 8 bases not matched to a gene; V was cut back by 2 bases and J by 5 bases. CDR3 in DNA: TGTGCCAGCAGCTTTTGGTCGGGGACAGGGGGGACTGAAGCTTTCTTT. Amino acid sequence: CASSFWSGTGGTEAFF.

The chain joins TRBV19 to TRBJ1-2, with D perhaps matching TRBD1 (5 bases). V was shortened by 3 bases and J by 0 bases, with 11 bases between the two germline ends. The germline gives CDR1 LNHDA, CDR2 SQIVND (reference sequence). CDR3 length: 15 amino acids. CDR3 DNA sequence: TGTGCCAGTAGTATCCGGGGGATAGCTAACTATGGCTACACCTTC. This gives the protein CASSIRGIANYGYTF.